These T cell receptor beta chains were read from a single sample in a study of T cells expressing NK-cell markers. TCRdb reprocessed the 5' RACE reads and reports one entry per CDR3 protein, with no DNA. The sample shows about 140,000 distinct CDR3 sequences, and more than 10% sits with its ten largest clones. Source material: blood T cells: a sorted CD56 or NKG2C T cell subset, CD4+ or CD8+ T cells, or bulk PBMC T cells (not recorded which). The receptors derive from a man between 18 and 29 years old in good health. The CDR3 runs from the conserved cysteine through the conserved F or W. The order of the fields is J gene, V gene, CDR3 protein.

j_call: TRBJ2-1
v_call: TRBV6-4
cdr3_aa: CASREAGEEYNEQFF

j_call: TRBJ1-5
v_call: TRBV12-3/TRBV12-4
cdr3_aa: CASSLNQPQHF

j_call: TRBJ2-3
v_call: TRBV7-2
cdr3_aa: CASSLSRATTWGTQYF

j_call: TRBJ2-1
v_call: TRBV11-2
cdr3_aa: CASSPPGLAGGYNEQFF

j_call: TRBJ2-1
v_call: TRBV4-3
cdr3_aa: CASSQDLGLAPYNEQFF

j_call: TRBJ2-5
v_call: TRBV4-1
cdr3_aa: CASSKDGTGSQETQYF

j_call: TRBJ2-5
v_call: TRBV12-3/TRBV12-4
cdr3_aa: CASSSAGTGLGETQYF

j_call: TRBJ1-2
v_call: TRBV29-1
cdr3_aa: CSVPINYGYTF

j_call: TRBJ2-5
v_call: TRBV3-1
cdr3_aa: CASSQDAFQETQYF

j_call: TRBJ2-3
v_call: TRBV10-3
cdr3_aa: CAISDTLAGVVTDTQYF

j_call: TRBJ2-1
v_call: TRBV3-1
cdr3_aa: CASRGAGAYNEQFF

j_call: TRBJ1-5
v_call: TRBV2
cdr3_aa: CASYSGQDSNQPQHF

j_call: TRBJ1-5
v_call: TRBV27
cdr3_aa: CASSIHRVNQPQHF

j_call: TRBJ2-4
v_call: TRBV11-2
cdr3_aa: CASTLGDMNIQYF

j_call: TRBJ2-1
v_call: TRBV7-2
cdr3_aa: CASSSLAGGPSYEQFF

j_call: TRBJ2-3
v_call: TRBV27
cdr3_aa: CASSPIGGSFTDTQYF

j_call: TRBJ2-2
v_call: TRBV9
cdr3_aa: CASSPGPWLFF

j_call: TRBJ2-7
v_call: TRBV15
cdr3_aa: CATSRVRGLNEQYF

j_call: TRBJ2-7
v_call: TRBV7-3
cdr3_aa: CASSPNVGYEQYF

j_call: TRBJ1-1
v_call: TRBV30
cdr3_aa: CAWSVAGNTEAFF

j_call: TRBJ2-1
v_call: TRBV25-1
cdr3_aa: CASSDRDRVNNEQFF

j_call: TRBJ2-1
v_call: TRBV24-1
cdr3_aa: CATSEGVPSYNEQFF

j_call: TRBJ2-1
v_call: TRBV28
cdr3_aa: CASSFVLTTAFF

j_call: TRBJ1-2
v_call: TRBV29-1
cdr3_aa: CSAAGGGNYGYTF

j_call: TRBJ2-1
v_call: TRBV12-3/TRBV12-4
cdr3_aa: CASTMGGSHNEQFF

j_call: TRBJ2-2
v_call: TRBV3-1
cdr3_aa: CASSQVISRGNTGELFF

j_call: TRBJ2-1
v_call: TRBV2
cdr3_aa: CASSDSWGGASNEQFF

j_call: TRBJ2-7
v_call: TRBV12-3/TRBV12-4
cdr3_aa: CASSPSGTSSYEQYF

j_call: TRBJ2-2
v_call: TRBV12-3/TRBV12-4
cdr3_aa: CASSTLLGGELFF

j_call: TRBJ1-2
v_call: TRBV2
cdr3_aa: CASSEGQGAIGYGYTF

j_call: TRBJ2-5
v_call: TRBV4-3
cdr3_aa: CASSQDTASQETQYF

j_call: TRBJ2-2
v_call: TRBV29-1
cdr3_aa: CSVEGVNTGELFF

j_call: TRBJ2-1
v_call: TRBV21-1
cdr3_aa: CASSKVRAGPGRNEQFF

j_call: TRBJ2-5
v_call: TRBV19
cdr3_aa: CASSIDLSGGGYQETQYF

j_call: TRBJ2-5
v_call: TRBV5-6
cdr3_aa: CASSFRGETQYF

j_call: TRBJ1-3
v_call: TRBV7-9
cdr3_aa: CASSLSTGGNTIYF

j_call: TRBJ2-1
v_call: TRBV20-1
cdr3_aa: CSARWEAGVYNEQFF

j_call: TRBJ2-1
v_call: TRBV2
cdr3_aa: CATKGEGPMEQFF

j_call: TRBJ1-1
v_call: TRBV20-1
cdr3_aa: CSARDRSIMNTEAFF

j_call: TRBJ2-5
v_call: TRBV12-3/TRBV12-4
cdr3_aa: CASSLAAGEETQYF

j_call: TRBJ2-1
v_call: TRBV6-1
cdr3_aa: CASSILAGGNNEQFF

j_call: TRBJ2-4
v_call: TRBV4-3
cdr3_aa: CASSRHLGNIQYF

j_call: TRBJ1-5
v_call: TRBV5-5
cdr3_aa: CASSTGQGAGQPQHF

j_call: TRBJ2-2
v_call: TRBV11-1
cdr3_aa: CASIVDKEASGTTRGGELFF

j_call: TRBJ2-7
v_call: TRBV12-3/TRBV12-4
cdr3_aa: CASSDSMGPYEQYF

j_call: TRBJ2-7
v_call: TRBV6-5
cdr3_aa: CAAGQGTEQYF

j_call: TRBJ1-5
v_call: TRBV12-3/TRBV12-4
cdr3_aa: CASSFTSGGPYQPQHF

j_call: TRBJ2-7
v_call: TRBV5-1
cdr3_aa: CASSLAQNSPYEQYF

j_call: TRBJ1-1
v_call: TRBV27
cdr3_aa: CASSPRLDRVGFTEAFF

j_call: TRBJ2-1
v_call: TRBV6-1
cdr3_aa: CASSRYTGEIYNEQFF

j_call: TRBJ1-5
v_call: TRBV6-1
cdr3_aa: CASSEVVGGGWGNQPQHF

j_call: TRBJ2-5
v_call: TRBV6-5
cdr3_aa: CASSYEVPTETQYF

j_call: TRBJ2-7
v_call: TRBV4-3
cdr3_aa: CASSQTSGSRNEQYF

j_call: TRBJ2-1
v_call: TRBV19
cdr3_aa: CASSGASVNEQFF

j_call: TRBJ2-7
v_call: TRBV6-5
cdr3_aa: CASGGTPYEQYF

j_call: TRBJ2-4
v_call: TRBV7-9
cdr3_aa: CASSLGRDIQYF